The 28 T cell receptor beta chains below all came from one sample that was sequenced in a study of blood T cells in healthy people across ages (dated by TCRdb to between 2014 and 2016). Receptors were amplified or captured by 5' RACE. Sequencing relied on an Illumina HiSeq 2500. The second PCR ran for about 6 to 12 cycles and used a J-beta primer mix along with a sample-barcoded 5' primer. TCRdb reran the public reads through fastp at Q25 and MiXCR, keeping productive beta chains. Each entry is one CDR3 protein sequence, shown with its most common DNA and genes. For this sample there are under 1,100,000 distinct CDR3 sequences; about 23% appear just once. Less than 0.75% of the sample goes to the ten largest clones. The same sample was also studied in work on T cells of mothers and their children.

The sample was blood. The receptors shown here come from a girl between 2 and 10 years old in good health.

The sample holds a few counts of this clonotype. The V and J genes are TRBV27 and TRBJ1-1; unclear D gene. The CDR3 length is 16 residues. V was shortened by 5 bases and J by 0 bases, with 16 bases between the two germline ends. The germline V gene has CDR1 MNHEY and CDR2 SMNVEV (reference sequence). The CDR3 protein is CASSPGLRNMNTEAFF. DNA of the CDR3: TGTGCCAGCAGTCCCGGCCTCAGGAACATGAACACTGAAGCTTTCTTT.

The V and J genes are TRBV12-3 or TRBV12-4 and TRBJ2-3; D unresolved. Trimming removed 2 bases from V and 3 bases from J, with 12 bases in between. The CDR3 spans 15 residues. The CDR3 here is CASSLLVLRTDTQYF. In DNA, the CDR3 is TGTGCCAGCAGTTTACTGGTGTTGAGGACAGATACGCAGTATTTT.

The chain uses TRBV10-3 and TRBJ2-5; D is uncertain. In germline, CDR1 is ENHRY, CDR2 SYGVKD. Trimming took 0 bases from V and 4 from J, leaving 3 bases between them. CDR3 length: 12 amino acids. The CDR3 coding sequence is TGTGCCATCAGTGAGTCGTTAGAGACCCAGTACTTC. It translates to CAISESLETQYF.

The CDR3 reads CASRDAGGREKLFF. Here the CDR3 DNA reads TGTGCCAGCAGGGATGCGGGGGGGAGAGAAAAACTGTTTTTT. The rearrangement joins TRBV27 to TRBJ1-4, with TRBD1 as a possible D gene (5 bases). The CDR3 has 14 amino acids. Trimming stripped 6 bases from V and 8 bases from J, with 16 bases between. Germline loops: CDR1 MNHEY, CDR2 SMNVEV (reference sequence).

J is TRBJ2-7 and V is TRBV27; TRBD2 matches 8 bases. Trimming removed 6 bases from V and 4 bases from J; junction bases left unmatched: 5. This CDR3 has 13 amino acids. CDR1 and CDR2 from the germline V gene are MNHEY and SMNVEV (reference sequence). The CDR3 region has the DNA TGTGCCAGCAGAGCGGGAGTGCAGTACGAGCAGTACTTC. Residues: CASRAGVQYEQYF.

This clonotype was counted between two and nine times. The rearrangement uses TRBV28 and TRBJ2-3; 8 bases line up with TRBD2. With V trimmed by 2 bases and J by 14 bases, 15 bases remained unmatched. The CDR3 spans 15 residues. Germline V lookup: CDR1 MDHEN, CDR2 SYDVKM. The CDR3 is CASSLGSTSGYRVYF. CDR3 nucleotide sequence: TGTGCCAGCAGTTTAGGGTCTACTAGCGGTTATCGGGTGTATTTT.

The DNA for the CDR3 is TGCGCCAGCAGCTTACAGGGAATGGAGCAGTACTTC. It encodes CASSLQGMEQYF. The chain recombines TRBV5-1 with TRBJ2-7; D might be TRBD1 (6 bases). This CDR3 is built from 12 residues. The ends were cut back, 2 bases at V and 7 bases at J, with 10 bases in the middle. Per germline, CDR1 SGHRS and CDR2 YFSETQ.

The chain couples TRBV6-6 to TRBJ2-7; D is perhaps TRBD2 (6 bases). V lost 7 bases and J 5 bases, leaving 18 bases between the germline ends. Germline-derived CDR1 and CDR2 are MNHNY and SVGAGI (reference sequence). The CDR3 contains 14 residues. DNA of the CDR3: TGTGCCAGCACTTTAGGGACTGGGGCCGACGAGCAGTACTTC. Amino acid sequence: CASTLGTGADEQYF.

This clonotype showed up just a few times. One end of the junction varies from germline; a read error may be responsible. The chain carries TRBV29-1 and TRBJ1-2; D is perhaps TRBD1 (5 bases). CDR3 size: 16 residues. CDR1 is SQVTM, CDR2 ANQGSEA, per germline. The CDR3 sequence: CSVEGGPGSGVYGYTF. For the CDR3, the DNA is TGCAGCGTAGAAGGAGGACCAGGGAGCGGGGTGTATGGCTACACCTTC.

As to this clonotype: A read error may produce the germline difference seen at one junction end. This chain connects TRBV6-1 to TRBJ2-5, with TRBD2 as a possible D gene (5 bases). The CDR3 is 14 amino acids. Germline-derived CDR1 and CDR2 are MNHNS and SASEGT. The CDR3 reads CTSSEVAGWETQYF. In DNA, the CDR3 is TGTACCAGCAGTGAAGTCGCGGGTTGGGAGACCCAGTACTTC.

The CDR3 protein is CSARNLAEWQETQYF. The CDR3 region has the DNA TGCAGTGCTAGGAACCTTGCCGAGTGGCAAGAGACCCAGTACTTC. V gene TRBV20-1 combines with J gene TRBJ2-5; D remains ambiguous. The CDR3 spans 15 residues. The germline CDR1 and CDR2 sequences are DFQATT and SNEGSKA (reference sequence). V was clipped by 3 bases and J by 2 bases, with 16 bases between them.

This chain connects TRBV2 to TRBJ2-2; D remains ambiguous. Trimming took off 6 bases at V and 5 bases at J, with 13 bases between the two ends. Germline-derived CDR1 and CDR2 are SNHLY and FYNNEI. This CDR3 contains 14 residues. CDR3 nucleotide sequence: TGTGCCAGCAGCGTAACGGTGGTAACCGGGGAGCTGTTTTTT. It specifies CASSVTVVTGELFF.

The genes are TRBV12-3 or TRBV12-4 and TRBJ2-1; 11 bases align to TRBD2. This CDR3 spans 16 amino acids. V lost 5 bases, J lost 4 bases, and 7 bases stayed unmatched. The CDR3 DNA sequence: TGTGCCAGCAGTCCAACTAGCGGGAGAGAGTACAATGAGCAGTTCTTC. Its protein product is CASSPTSGREYNEQFF.

Written as DNA, the CDR3 is TGTGCCAGCAGCGTCACTAGCCCCTACAATGAGCAGTTCTTC. It yields the protein CASSVTSPYNEQFF. V gene TRBV12-3 or TRBV12-4 combines with J gene TRBJ2-1; D perhaps matches TRBD2 (6 bases). Trimming cost V 6 bases and J 2 bases, with 11 bases left between them. This CDR3 spans 14 amino acids.

This clonotype was recorded a few times. At one of its ends the junction is not consistent with the germline gene, which may arise from a read error. The chain joins TRBV7-9 to TRBJ1-5, with 8 nucleotides matching TRBD1. CDR3 size: 16 residues. CDR1 SEHNR and CDR2 FQNEAQ come from the germline V gene (reference sequence). The CDR3 region has the DNA TGTGCCAGCAGCTCTTCACCCGACAGGGGCAACCAGCCCCAGCATTTT. As protein: CASSSSPDRGNQPQHF.

This clonotype was detected ten times or more. The chain recombines TRBV7-6 with TRBJ2-7, with D tentatively TRBD1 (6 bases). Germline-derived CDR1 and CDR2 are SGHVS and FNYEAQ. Between the trimmed V and J ends, which lost 1 base and 5 bases, there was a span of 18 bases. CDR3 length: 16 amino acids. The CDR3: CASSLGVGGRFDEQYF. Here the CDR3 DNA reads TGTGCCAGCAGCTTAGGCGTTGGGGGCCGCTTCGACGAGCAGTACTTC.

This clonotype has just a few counts. The J gene is TRBJ2-7, the V gene TRBV2, with D perhaps TRBD2 (6 bases). V lost 6 bases and J 4 bases, leaving 22 bases between the germline ends. Germline CDR1 SNHLY, CDR2 FYNNEI. The CDR3 sequence is 16 residues long. CDR3 in DNA: TGTGCCAGCAGGGGCAGGACCCCGGGAGAGGTATACGAGCAGTACTTC. Translating gives CASRGRTPGEVYEQYF.

In its sample, this clonotype was seen a few times. The chain joins TRBV7-6 to TRBJ2-3; TRBD2 aligns across 7 bases. Looked up from germline, CDR1 is SGHVS and CDR2 is FNYEAQ. V lost 5 bases, J lost 0 bases, and 8 bases stayed unmatched. This CDR3 contains 16 residues. CDR3 sequence reads: CASSPGMGGSTDTQYF. The CDR3 DNA follows: TGTGCCAGCAGCCCGGGTATGGGGGGGAGCACAGATACGCAGTATTTT.

This clonotype was seen more than once but under ten times. In DNA, the CDR3 is TGTGCCAGCAGTTCGGGACTAGCGGGAGTAGAAGAGCAGTTCTTC. It encodes CASSSGLAGVEEQFF. This chain uses TRBV12-3 or TRBV12-4 with TRBJ2-5; TRBD2 matches 14 bases. TRBJ2-1 explains the end of the DNA better; the J call may be wrong. The CDR3 extends over 15 amino acids.

This clonotype was picked up a small number of times. CDR3 protein: CASSPNAESSYNEQFF. The CDR3 region has the DNA TGTGCCAGCAGCCCGAACGCAGAGAGCTCCTACAATGAGCAGTTCTTC. The rearrangement uses TRBV7-9 and TRBJ2-1, with D unresolved. The V and J ends lost 5 bases and 0 bases respectively, with 14 bases between them. This CDR3 is built from 16 residues. CDR1 SEHNR and CDR2 FQNEAQ come from the germline V gene (reference sequence). The variable domain in full, with the rest retrieved from reference TRBV7-9 and TRBJ2-1, is DTGVSQNPRHKITKRGQNVTFRCDPISEHNRLYWYRQTLGQGPEFLTYFQNEAQLEKSRLLSDRFSAERPKGSFSTLEIQRTEQGDSAMYLCASSPNAESSYNEQFFGPGTRLTVL.

J is TRBJ1-4 and V is TRBV7-9; 7 nucleotides line up with TRBD1. Germline V CDR1 and CDR2: SEHNR, FQNEAQ (reference sequence). The junction had 11 bases not matched to a gene; V was cut back by 5 bases and J by 8 bases. This CDR3 has 15 amino acids. The CDR3 here is CASSPGTVALEKLFF. The CDR3 DNA sequence: TGTGCCAGCAGCCCCGGGACAGTAGCTCTCGAAAAACTGTTTTTT.

This clonotype has only a few counts. V and J are TRBV4-3 and TRBJ2-5; 7 bases line up with TRBD2. Germline CDR1 LGHNA, CDR2 YSLEER. V trimming: 1 base; J trimming: 4 bases; junction bases outside the gene matches: 6. CDR3 length: 15 amino acids. CDR3: CASSQVSGGGETQYF. The CDR3 region has the DNA TGCGCCAGCAGCCAAGTTAGCGGCGGGGGAGAGACCCAGTACTTC.

This chain joins TRBV27 and TRBJ2-6; D could derive from TRBD1 or TRBD2 (6 bases each). Germline V lookup: CDR1 MNHEY, CDR2 SMNVEV (reference sequence). The CDR3 runs to 16 residues. V lost 6 bases and J lost 6, with 18 bases in between. The CDR3 here is CASSLRGAIMANVLTF. CDR3 nucleotides: TGTGCCAGCAGCCTAAGGGGGGCGATAATGGCCAACGTCCTGACTTTC.

The V gene is TRBV11-2, the J gene TRBJ2-7; TRBD1 aligns across 12 bases. Germline V gene lookup returns CDR1 SGHAT and CDR2 FQNNGV. The CDR3 consists of 14 residues. Trimming took 5 bases from V and 8 from J; bases not matched to a gene: 7. The CDR3: CASSPGTGGFQQYF. The CDR3 DNA reads as TGTGCCAGCAGCCCCGGGACAGGGGGCTTCCAGCAGTACTTC.

This clonotype came up a few times. The CDR3 here is CATSRSDRVGNEQFF. The CDR3 region has the DNA TGTGCCACCAGCAGATCGGACAGGGTAGGGAATGAGCAGTTCTTC. This rearrangement joins TRBV15 to TRBJ2-1; 8 bases match TRBD1. CDR1 and CDR2 from the germline V gene are LNHNV and YYDKDF (reference sequence). Trimming removed 2 bases from V and 7 bases from J; junction bases left unmatched: 7. The CDR3 is 15 residues long.

This chain uses TRBV20-1 with TRBJ2-5; 9 bases are a match to TRBD1. The CDR3 contains 14 residues. The J segment lost 5 bases and the V segment lost 6 bases, leaving 10 bases of the junction unmatched. The V gene's germline CDR1 is DFQATT and CDR2 SNEGSKA (reference sequence). CDR3 in DNA: TGCAGTGCAACACGAACAGGGGGCAGTGAGACCCAGTACTTC. Translating it yields CSATRTGGSETQYF.

This clonotype appeared a few times. The J gene is TRBJ2-2, the V gene TRBV10-3; 12 positions agree with TRBD2. CDR3 size: 17 residues. From germline, CDR1 is ENHRY and CDR2 SYGVKD. V was clipped by 6 bases and J by 1 base; unmatched bases: 6. In DNA, the CDR3 is TGTGCCATCAGGGCCACTAGCGGGGGGCTGAACACCGGGGAGCTGTTTTTT. Translated, it gives CAIRATSGGLNTGELFF.

Points on this clonotype: A read error may account for a junction end that differs from germline. CDR3 bases: TGTGCCAGCAATTTAGCGCTCTTGGCAGACCCCTTTTCACCGGGGGCCAACGTCCTGACTTTC. Protein sequence: CASNLALLADPFSPGANVLTF. The V and J genes are TRBV12-3 or TRBV12-4 and TRBJ2-6; possibly TRBD2 for D (5 bases). The CDR3 is 21 amino acids.